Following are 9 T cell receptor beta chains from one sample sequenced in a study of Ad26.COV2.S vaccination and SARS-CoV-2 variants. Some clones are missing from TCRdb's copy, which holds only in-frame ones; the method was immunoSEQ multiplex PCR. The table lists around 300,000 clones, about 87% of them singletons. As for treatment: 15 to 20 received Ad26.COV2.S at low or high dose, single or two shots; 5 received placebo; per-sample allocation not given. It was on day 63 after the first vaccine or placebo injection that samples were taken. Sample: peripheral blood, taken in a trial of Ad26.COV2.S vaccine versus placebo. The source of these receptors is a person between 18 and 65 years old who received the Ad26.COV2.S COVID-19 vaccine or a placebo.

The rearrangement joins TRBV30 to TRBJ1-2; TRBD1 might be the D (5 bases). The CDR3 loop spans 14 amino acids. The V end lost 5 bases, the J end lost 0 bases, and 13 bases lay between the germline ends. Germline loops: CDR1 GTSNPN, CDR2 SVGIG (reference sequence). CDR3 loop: CAWAVGGTNYGYTF. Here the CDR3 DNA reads TGTGCCTGGGCCGTGGGGGGTACTAACTATGGCTACACCTTC.

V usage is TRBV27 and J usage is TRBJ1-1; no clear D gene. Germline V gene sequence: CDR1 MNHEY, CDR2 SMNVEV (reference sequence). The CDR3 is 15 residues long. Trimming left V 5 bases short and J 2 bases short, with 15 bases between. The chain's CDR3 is CASSPMGSDNTEAFF. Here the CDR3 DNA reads TGTGCCAGCAGTCCAATGGGGTCCGATAACACTGAAGCTTTCTTT.

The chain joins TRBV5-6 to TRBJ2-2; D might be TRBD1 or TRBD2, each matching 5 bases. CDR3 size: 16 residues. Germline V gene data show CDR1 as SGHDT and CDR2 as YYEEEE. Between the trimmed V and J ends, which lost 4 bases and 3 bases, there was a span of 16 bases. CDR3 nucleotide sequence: TGTGCCAGCAGCCCACTGGGGACCGTAGACACCGGGGAGCTGTTTTTT. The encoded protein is CASSPLGTVDTGELFF.

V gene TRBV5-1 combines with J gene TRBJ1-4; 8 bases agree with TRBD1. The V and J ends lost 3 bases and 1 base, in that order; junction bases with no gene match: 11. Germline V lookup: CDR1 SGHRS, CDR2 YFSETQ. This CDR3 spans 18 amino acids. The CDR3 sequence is CASSSGTGYARTNEKLFF. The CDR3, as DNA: TGCGCCAGCAGCTCCGGGACAGGATATGCTAGAACTAATGAAAAACTGTTTTTT.

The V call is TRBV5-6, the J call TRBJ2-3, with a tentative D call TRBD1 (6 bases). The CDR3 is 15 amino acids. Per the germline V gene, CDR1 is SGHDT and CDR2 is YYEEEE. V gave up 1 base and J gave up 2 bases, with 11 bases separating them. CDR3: CASSLFPGVTDTQYF. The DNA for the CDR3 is TGTGCCAGCAGCTTGTTCCCAGGGGTCACAGATACGCAGTATTTT. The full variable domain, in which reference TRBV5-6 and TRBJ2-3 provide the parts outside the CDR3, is DAGVTQSPTHLIKTRGQQVTLRCSPKSGHDTVSWYQQALGQGPQFIFQYYEEEERQRGNFPDRFSGHQFPNYSSELNVNALLLGDSALYLCASSLFPGVTDTQYFGPGTRLTVL.

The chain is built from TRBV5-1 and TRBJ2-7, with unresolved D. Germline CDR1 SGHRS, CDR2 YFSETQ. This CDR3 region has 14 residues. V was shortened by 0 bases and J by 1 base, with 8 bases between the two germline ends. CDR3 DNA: TGCGCCAGCAGCTTGGTTGGCAGTTCCTACGAGCAGTACTTC. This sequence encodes CASSLVGSSYEQYF.

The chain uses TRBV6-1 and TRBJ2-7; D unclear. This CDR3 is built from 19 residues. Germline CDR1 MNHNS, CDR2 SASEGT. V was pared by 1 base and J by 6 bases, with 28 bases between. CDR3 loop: CASSEVLYLGRPLLAEQYF. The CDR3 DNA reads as TGTGCCAGCAGTGAAGTACTTTATTTGGGCAGGCCCTTGTTAGCCGAGCAGTACTTC.

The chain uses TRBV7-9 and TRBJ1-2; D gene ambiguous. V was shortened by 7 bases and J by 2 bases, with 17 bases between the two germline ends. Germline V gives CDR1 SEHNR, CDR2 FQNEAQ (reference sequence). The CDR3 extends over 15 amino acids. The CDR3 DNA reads TGTGCCAGCACCCAAATAGGCGGGCCGAACTATGGCTACACCTTC. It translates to CASTQIGGPNYGYTF.

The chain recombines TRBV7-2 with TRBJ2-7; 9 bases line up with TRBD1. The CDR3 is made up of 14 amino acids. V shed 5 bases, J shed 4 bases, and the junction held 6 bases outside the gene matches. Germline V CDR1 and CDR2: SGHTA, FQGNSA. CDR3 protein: CASSLRTGDYEQYF. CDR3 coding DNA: TGTGCCAGCAGCCTACGGACAGGGGATTACGAGCAGTACTTC.